This TCR beta chain was identified in a study of T cell responses to AZD1222 COVID-19 vaccine. Study-wide points: Baseline testing showed seropositivity in only a handful of AZD1222 recipients. Spike-specific TCR depth and breadth grew after two AZD1222 doses. Among spike-specific TCRs, nearly half reportedly target unmutated variant regions. Spike-wide coverage was observed for vaccine-associated CD4 TCRs, with dominant responses at 160-218 and 743-854.

In the case of this clone: What it recognizes is unknown.

V shed 5 bases and J 10 bases; nucleotides not matched to a gene: 2. In germline, CDR1 is MNHNY, CDR2 SVGAGI (reference sequence). This CDR3 contains 11 residues. TCRdb keeps only in-frame clones here, not all; method: immunoSEQ multiplex PCR. Of approximately 150,000 clones in the sample, approximately 86% were seen once. The source was peripheral blood, collected 28 days after the second dose of the MenACWY control vaccine. This clonotype was sampled from an adult who received the MenACWY meningococcal vaccine as a control. The chain joins TRBV6-6 to TRBJ2-1; 7 nucleotides line up with TRBD1. The CDR3 loop reads CASSTGQEQFF. For the CDR3, the DNA is TGTGCCAGCAGTACGGGACAGGAGCAGTTCTTC.